These T cell receptor beta chains were read from a single sample in a study of metastatic and nonmetastatic thyroid tumors. TCRdb re-analyzed the PCR reads through MiXCR. The table lists roughly 40,000 clones, 9% to 13% of them singletons. The sequenced sample consisted of blood. These receptors originate from a male donor with papillary thyroid cancer or a benign thyroid nodule (not recorded which). Some clones in this sample may be carry-over from other donors' samples. CDR3s include the opening cysteine and the closing phenylalanine or tryptophan. D genes are given only for firm matches. A row's size may be missing; if present it is once, few, many or a size class.

>TRBD1|19|many|TRBJ2-3|TRBV19
TGTGCCAGTAGTATAGAACCCCCCGGTGGCAGGGGGCGCACAGATACGCAGTATTTT
CASSIEPPGGRGRTDTQYF
>.|16|many|TRBJ1-3|TRBV20-1
TGCAGTGCTAGAGATTACCCTACGAGCTCTGGAAACACCATATATTTT
CSARDYPTSSGNTIYF
>TRBD2|14|many|TRBJ2-7|TRBV7-9
TGTGCCAGCGGCTTTAGCGGGACTGGCTACGAGCAGTACTTC
CASGFSGTGYEQYF
>.|11|many|TRBJ1-1|TRBV25-1
TGTGCCAGCAGTGACCTCCTTGAAGCTTTCTTT
CASSDLLEAFF
>.|13|many|TRBJ2-2|TRBV11-3
TGTGCCAGCAGCCTCAAGTGGGACGGGGAGCTGTTTTTT
CASSLKWDGELFF
>.|15|.|TRBJ1-1|TRBV5-1
TGCGCCAGCAGCTTGGCCGGGCGGGCGAACACTGAAGCTTTCTTT
CASSLAGRANTEAFF
>TRBD1|15|few|TRBJ2-2|TRBV18
TGTGCCAGCTCTCCCGGGACAGCGAACACCGGGGAGCTGTTTTTT
CASSPGTANTGELFF
>TRBD1|12|many|TRBJ1-2|TRBV7-2
TGTGCCAGCAGCCCGGACAGGCAAGGCTACACCTTC
CASSPDRQGYTF
>.|17|many|TRBJ2-6|TRBV7-9
TGTGCCAGCAGCTTACCCCAAACCTTCTCTGGGGCCAACGTCCTGACTTTC
CASSLPQTFSGANVLTF
>.|14|.|TRBJ2-7|TRBV27
TGTGCCAGCAGTTGGTGGGTAGGTACGGGGGAGCAGTACTTC
CASSWWVGTGEQYF
>TRBD1|15|.|TRBJ1-2|TRBV27
TGTGCCAGCAGTTTCCTGGGGACAGGGCATTATGGCTACACCTTC
CASSFLGTGHYGYTF
>.|13|.|TRBJ2-1|TRBV6-2/TRBV6-3
TGTGCCAGCAGCGCCCTCTCCTACAATGAGCATATCTTC
CASSALSYNEHIF
>.|16|many|TRBJ1-4|TRBV29-1
TGCAGCGCCCGAGGAGGGGAAGATGGGGTCCATGAAAAACTGTTTTTT
CSARGGEDGVHEKLFF
>.|14|many|TRBJ2-5|TRBV3-1
TGTGCCAGCAGCCAAGAGACTAGATCGGAGACCCAGTACTTC
CASSQETRSETQYF
>.|13|medium-sized|TRBJ2-7|TRBV10-1
TGCGCCAGCAGTGAGTCGGGGACCCACGAGCAGTACTTC
CASSESGTHEQYF
>TRBD1|12|many|TRBJ1-6|TRBV20-1
TGCAGTGCTAGGACAGGGAATTCACCCCTCCACTTT
CSARTGNSPLHF
>TRBD1|17|many|TRBJ1-5|TRBV28
TGTGCCAGCAGTTCAGGGACAGGGGAGATTCGCAATCAGCCCCAGCATTTT
CASSSGTGEIRNQPQHF
>TRBD2|16|many|TRBJ2-2|TRBV9
TGTGCCAGCAGCGTAGTTCGACTAGCGGGGACCGGGGAGCTGTTTTTT
CASSVVRLAGTGELFF
>TRBD1|14|medium-sized|TRBJ1-2|TRBV28
TGTGCCAGCAGTTTCGGGACAGGGGCTCTTGGCTACACCTTC
CASSFGTGALGYTF
>TRBD2|14|medium-sized|TRBJ2-7|TRBV6-5
TGTGCCAGCAGTTACGGTAGCGGGAACTACGAGCAGTACTTC
CASSYGSGNYEQYF
>.|13|many|TRBJ2-7|TRBV10-3
TGTGCCATCAGTGACGACAACTCCTACGAGCAGTACTTC
CAISDDNSYEQYF
>.|16|many|TRBJ2-1|TRBV20-1
TGCAGTGCTAGAGAGTGGGGATTCCAAGGATCCAATGAGCAGTTCTTC
CSAREWGFQGSNEQFF
>TRBD2|16|once|TRBJ2-3|TRBV9
TGTGCCAGCAGCGACGAGCTAGCGGGCAACACAGATACGCAGTATTTT
CASSDELAGNTDTQYF
>TRBD1|14|many|TRBJ1-5|TRBV20-1
TGCAGTGCTAGGTTAGGGGGCGGGGGTCAGCCCCAGCATTTT
CSARLGGGGQPQHF
>.|15|many|TRBJ1-4|TRBV25-1
TGTGCCAGCAGTCCCTCGGACTCACTGAATGAAAAACTGTTTTTT
CASSPSDSLNEKLFF
>TRBD2|15|many|TRBJ2-1|TRBV28
TGTGCCAGCAGGGGGACTAGCGGGTCTTACAATGAGCAGTTCTTC
CASRGTSGSYNEQFF
>TRBD1|15|.|TRBJ1-5|TRBV6-1
TGTGCCAGCAGTGACGTGACAGGGACCAATCAGCCCCAGCATTTT
CASSDVTGTNQPQHF
>TRBD1|14|many|TRBJ2-7|TRBV19
TGTGCCAGTAGTCCTGTGGACAGGGTGGCCGAGCAGTACTTC
CASSPVDRVAEQYF
>.|12|many|TRBJ1-4|TRBV7-2
TGTGCCAGCAGCCCCGGGCTTGAAAAACTGTTTTTT
CASSPGLEKLFF
>TRBD2|15|.|TRBJ2-1|TRBV11-1
TGTGCCAGCAGCATGCAAGCGGGGGCCTACAATGAGCAGTTCTTC
CASSMQAGAYNEQFF
>.|13|many|TRBJ2-3|TRBV29-1
TGCAGCGGGGGGGGCTCTGGCACAGATACGCAGTATTTT
CSGGGSGTDTQYF
>TRBD2|15|many|TRBJ2-1|TRBV11-1
TGTGCCAGCAGCTTACGTGGACTAGCGACAAATGAGCAGTTCTTC
CASSLRGLATNEQFF
>.|15|many|TRBJ2-7|TRBV7-9
TGTGCCAGCAGCTTAGGGCAGGGGATCTCCTACGAGCAGTACTTC
CASSLGQGISYEQYF
>.|14|many|TRBJ2-2|TRBV28
TGTGCCAGCAGTTTGGGGAGGAACACCGGGGAGCTGTTTTTT
CASSLGRNTGELFF
>.|13|few|TRBJ2-3|TRBV6-1
TGCGCCAGCAGGATCGGGACCACTGATACGCATTATTTT
CASRIGTTDTHYF
>.|11|many|TRBJ2-7|TRBV3-1
TGTGCCAGCAGCCAAGGACGAGAGCAGTACTTC
CASSQGREQYF
>.|20|many|TRBJ2-3|TRBV24-1
TGTGCCACCAGTGATTTCAGGGGCGCTAGCGGAGCGACTAGCACAGATACGCAGTATTTT
CATSDFRGASGATSTDTQYF
>.|15|many|TRBJ1-2|TRBV6-1
TGTGCCAGCAGTGCCGGGTCCTTGCGACCGGGGGGCTACACCTTT
CASSAGSLRPGGYTF
>.|14|.|TRBJ2-7|TRBV5-4
TGTGCCAGCATCTTCGGAGGGAGCCCTTACGAGCAGTACTTC
CASIFGGSPYEQYF
>.|15|many|TRBJ1-5|TRBV4-3
TGCGCCAGCAGCCAAGAACGGGCACTCAATCAGCCCCAGCATTTT
CASSQERALNQPQHF
>.|15|many|TRBJ2-7|TRBV29-1
TGCAGCGTTGAAGATCCGAACACTTCCTCCTACGAGCAGTACTTC
CSVEDPNTSSYEQYF
>.|14|many|TRBJ2-7|TRBV19
TGTGCCAGTAGTATAGGGTTAATGTCCTACGAGCAGTACTTC
CASSIGLMSYEQYF
>TRBD2|17|many|TRBJ2-2|TRBV4-1
TGCGCCAGCAGCCAAGCGACTAGCGGGTGGGACACCGGGGAGCTGTTTTTT
CASSQATSGWDTGELFF
>.|15|.|TRBJ2-7|TRBV7-6
TGTGCCAGCAGCTTGCTCGGACAGTGGGCCTACGAGCAGTACTTC
CASSLLGQWAYEQYF
>.|12|many|TRBJ2-3|TRBV7-2
TGTGCCAGCAGCTCGGCCTTTGGGGCGCAGTATTTT
CASSSAFGAQYF
>.|15|many|TRBJ2-1|TRBV7-3
TGTGCCAGCAGCCCGAGGGATAATGTTGACAATGAGCAGTTCTTC
CASSPRDNVDNEQFF
>.|13|many|TRBJ2-7|TRBV18
TGTGCCAGCTCACCTGGACAGAACTACGAGCAGTACTTC
CASSPGQNYEQYF
>TRBD2|16|few|TRBJ2-5|TRBV29-1
TGCAGCGTTGACCGGTGGGGGGGGGAGTACCAAGAGACCCAGTACTTC
CSVDRWGGEYQETQYF
>TRBD2|18|many|TRBJ2-4|TRBV28
TGTGCCAGCAGTCCCTACCCTAGCGGGAGTTTCGCCAAAAACATTCAGTACTTC
CASSPYPSGSFAKNIQYF
>TRBD1|17|many|TRBJ2-7|TRBV28
TGTGCCAGCAGTTCCCCGGGACAGGGGGCCAACTCCTACGAGCAGTACTTC
CASSSPGQGANSYEQYF
>.|12|many|TRBJ2-3|TRBV27
TGTGCCAGCAGTTCGACTTGGGATACGCAGTATTTT
CASSSTWDTQYF
>.|15|.|TRBJ1-3|TRBV28
TGTGCCAGCAGTTTGAGCGCCGTCTCTGGAAACACCATATATTTT
CASSLSAVSGNTIYF
>.|14|.|TRBJ2-5|TRBV7-9
TGTGCCAGCAGCTTAGCGCTGGCGACTGAGACCCAGTACTTC
CASSLALATETQYF
>.|11|medium-sized|TRBJ1-2|TRBV6-2/TRBV6-3
TGTGCCAGCAGTTACTCCTATGGCTACACCTTC
CASSYSYGYTF
>TRBD2|16|few|TRBJ2-2|TRBV25-1
TGTGCCAGCATTGACCCAACTAGCGGGAGGGCCGGGGAGCTTTTTTTT
CASIDPTSGRAGELFF
>.|14|medium-sized|TRBJ2-7|TRBV6-1
TGTGCCAGCAGTCCCCGGGACCGAGCCTACGAGCAGTACTTC
CASSPRDRAYEQYF
>.|14|many|TRBJ2-7|TRBV4-3
TGCGCCAGCAGCCAAGACTCGACCAGTCTGGAGCAGTACTTC
CASSQDSTSLEQYF
>TRBD1|14|.|TRBJ2-7|TRBV28
TGTGCCAGCAAACCGGGACAGGGTTATTACGAGCAGTACTTC
CASKPGQGYYEQYF